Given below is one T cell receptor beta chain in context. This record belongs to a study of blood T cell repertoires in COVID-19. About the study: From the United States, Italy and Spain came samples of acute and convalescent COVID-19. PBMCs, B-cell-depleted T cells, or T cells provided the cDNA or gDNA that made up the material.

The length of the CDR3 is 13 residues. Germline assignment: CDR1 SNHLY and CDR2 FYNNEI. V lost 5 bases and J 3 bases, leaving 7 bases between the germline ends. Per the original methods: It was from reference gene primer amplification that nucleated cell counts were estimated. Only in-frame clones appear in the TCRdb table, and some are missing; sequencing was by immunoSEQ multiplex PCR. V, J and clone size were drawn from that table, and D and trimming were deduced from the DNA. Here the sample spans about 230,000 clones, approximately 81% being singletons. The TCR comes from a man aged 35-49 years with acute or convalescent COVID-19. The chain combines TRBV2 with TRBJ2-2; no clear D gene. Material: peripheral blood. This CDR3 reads CASSNRDTGELFF. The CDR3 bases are TGTGCCAGCAGTAACAGAGACACCGGGGAGCTGTTTTTT.